Listed below are T cell receptor beta chains from one sample, sequenced in a study of blood T cell repertoires in COVID-19. Clones were read by immunoSEQ multiplex PCR, and TCRdb kept only the in-frame ones, dropping some. Of approximately 500,000 clones in the sample, 85% to 90% were seen once. Sequenced material: peripheral blood. These receptors all stem from a man aged 18 to 35 with COVID-19, enrolled during active disease. The CDR3 runs from the conserved cysteine through the conserved F or W. A D gene is named only where the DNA matches it firmly. Where a row states a size, it is once, few, many or the class of an expanded clone; other rows omit it.

j_call: TRBJ1-1; d_call: NA; clone_size: NA; v_call: TRBV3-1/TRBV3-2; cdr3_aa: CASSQGANTEAFF; cdr3_nt: TGTGCCAGCAGCCAAGGGGCGAACACTGAAGCTTTCTTT
j_call: TRBJ2-7; d_call: NA; clone_size: once; v_call: TRBV11-2; cdr3_aa: CASDPSGYEQYF; cdr3_nt: TGTGCCAGCGACCCCTCGGGGTACGAGCAGTACTTC
j_call: TRBJ2-7; d_call: TRBD2; clone_size: NA; v_call: TRBV5-4; cdr3_aa: CASRWGEGEQYF; cdr3_nt: TGTGCCAGCCGCTGGGGGGAGGGCGAGCAGTACTTC
j_call: TRBJ1-5; d_call: NA; clone_size: NA; v_call: TRBV28; cdr3_aa: CASSTLQGSGQPQHF; cdr3_nt: TGTGCCAGCAGCACACTGCAGGGGTCAGGTCAGCCCCAGCATTTT
j_call: TRBJ1-6; d_call: NA; clone_size: NA; v_call: TRBV6-5; cdr3_aa: CAGSDRTNSPLHF; cdr3_nt: TGTGCCGGCTCCGACAGGACTAATTCACCCCTCCACTTT
j_call: TRBJ2-2; d_call: NA; clone_size: NA; v_call: TRBV5-1; cdr3_aa: CATRRPGEESGELFF; cdr3_nt: TGCGCCACCCGACGCCCCGGGGAAGAGTCCGGGGAGCTGTTTTTT
j_call: TRBJ2-6; d_call: NA; clone_size: NA; v_call: TRBV6-4; cdr3_aa: CASGRDSGANVLTF; cdr3_nt: TGTGCCAGCGGGCGGGACTCTGGGGCCAACGTCCTGACTTTC
j_call: TRBJ1-4; d_call: NA; clone_size: NA; v_call: TRBV11-2; cdr3_aa: CASSPQATNEKLFF; cdr3_nt: TGTGCCAGCAGCCCACAGGCAACTAATGAAAAACTGTTTTTT
j_call: TRBJ2-7; d_call: TRBD2; clone_size: NA; v_call: TRBV7-9; cdr3_aa: CASTLAGGPSLEQYF; cdr3_nt: TGTGCCAGCACCTTAGCGGGGGGGCCATCTCTCGAGCAGTACTTC
j_call: TRBJ2-7; d_call: NA; clone_size: once; v_call: TRBV3-1/TRBV3-2; cdr3_aa: CASSRTQRSYEQYF; cdr3_nt: TGTGCCAGCAGCAGGACACAGCGATCCTACGAGCAGTACTTC
j_call: TRBJ2-7; d_call: TRBD1; clone_size: NA; v_call: TRBV30; cdr3_aa: CAWSGQGTREQYF; cdr3_nt: TGTGCCTGGAGTGGACAGGGAACACGCGAGCAGTACTTC
j_call: TRBJ2-1; d_call: TRBD2; clone_size: once; v_call: TRBV6-5; cdr3_aa: CASRETSGSYNEQFF; cdr3_nt: TGTGCCAGCAGGGAGACTAGCGGGTCCTACAATGAGCAGTTCTTC
j_call: TRBJ2-7; d_call: NA; clone_size: NA; v_call: TRBV5-1; cdr3_aa: CASSETAYEQYF; cdr3_nt: TGCGCCAGCAGCGAGACAGCCTACGAGCAGTACTTC
j_call: TRBJ2-3; d_call: NA; clone_size: NA; v_call: TRBV11-2; cdr3_aa: CASSLGLLRDFFADTQYF; cdr3_nt: TGTGCCAGCAGCCTGGGGCTGTTGAGGGACTTTTTTGCAGATACGCAGTATTTT
j_call: TRBJ1-3; d_call: NA; clone_size: NA; v_call: TRBV5-6; cdr3_aa: CASSWGGQPSSGNTIYF; cdr3_nt: TGTGCCAGCAGCTGGGGGGGACAACCGTCCTCTGGAAACACCATATATTTT
j_call: TRBJ2-5; d_call: NA; clone_size: NA; v_call: TRBV5-4; cdr3_aa: CASSSDTKETQYF; cdr3_nt: TGTGCCAGCAGCTCGGACACCAAAGAGACCCAGTACTTC
j_call: TRBJ1-1; d_call: NA; clone_size: NA; v_call: TRBV6-4; cdr3_aa: CASTQGTEAFF; cdr3_nt: TGTGCCAGCACCCAGGGCACTGAAGCTTTCTTT
j_call: TRBJ2-5; d_call: NA; clone_size: NA; v_call: TRBV5-4; cdr3_aa: CASSLTGTRETQYF; cdr3_nt: TGTGCCAGCAGCTTGACAGGGACCCGGGAGACCCAGTACTTC
j_call: TRBJ2-7; d_call: NA; clone_size: NA; v_call: TRBV2; cdr3_aa: CASEVGAPSEQYF; cdr3_nt: TGTGCCAGCGAGGTGGGGGCGCCTAGCGAGCAGTACTTC
j_call: TRBJ2-5; d_call: TRBD1; clone_size: NA; v_call: TRBV5-1; cdr3_aa: CASSKGQGGETQYF; cdr3_nt: TGCGCCAGCAGCAAAGGACAGGGTGGGGAGACCCAGTACTTC
j_call: TRBJ2-5; d_call: TRBD2; clone_size: NA; v_call: TRBV10-1; cdr3_aa: CASSVRAGDQETQYF; cdr3_nt: TGCGCCAGCAGTGTTCGAGCGGGAGACCAAGAGACCCAGTACTTC
j_call: TRBJ2-7; d_call: TRBD1; clone_size: NA; v_call: TRBV18; cdr3_aa: CASSPRDRESYEQYF; cdr3_nt: TGTGCCAGCTCTCCCCGGGACAGGGAATCCTACGAGCAGTACTTC
j_call: TRBJ2-2; d_call: TRBD1; clone_size: NA; v_call: TRBV6-5; cdr3_aa: CASTRQGTGGELFF; cdr3_nt: TGTGCCAGCACCAGACAGGGAACGGGCGGGGAGCTGTTTTTT
j_call: TRBJ2-1; d_call: TRBD2; clone_size: once; v_call: TRBV11-3; cdr3_aa: CASRPRTSGASSYNEQFF; cdr3_nt: TGTGCCAGCAGACCCAGGACTAGCGGGGCGAGCTCCTACAATGAGCAGTTCTTC
j_call: TRBJ2-7; d_call: NA; clone_size: once; v_call: TRBV5-8; cdr3_aa: CASSLDEIAYEQYF; cdr3_nt: TGTGCCAGCAGCCTGGACGAGATCGCCTACGAGCAGTACTTC
j_call: TRBJ2-2; d_call: NA; clone_size: NA; v_call: TRBV9; cdr3_aa: CASSVEGGHTGELFF; cdr3_nt: TGTGCCAGCAGCGTAGAAGGGGGACACACCGGGGAGCTGTTTTTT
j_call: TRBJ2-1; d_call: TRBD2; clone_size: NA; v_call: TRBV4-2; cdr3_aa: CASSQDPTAGEQFF; cdr3_nt: TGTGCCAGCAGCCAAGATCCAACAGCGGGGGAGCAGTTCTTC
j_call: TRBJ1-1; d_call: TRBD1; clone_size: NA; v_call: TRBV7-9; cdr3_aa: CASSLEGYRGIAFF; cdr3_nt: TGTGCCAGCAGCTTAGAGGGGTACAGGGGTATCGCTTTCTTT
j_call: TRBJ1-1; d_call: NA; clone_size: NA; v_call: TRBV7-2; cdr3_aa: CASSAASGRNTEAFF; cdr3_nt: TGTGCCAGCAGCGCAGCCTCCGGGAGGAACACTGAAGCTTTCTTT
j_call: TRBJ2-1; d_call: TRBD2; clone_size: NA; v_call: TRBV7-2; cdr3_aa: CASSSPKERGEQFF; cdr3_nt: TGTGCCAGCAGCTCCCCCAAGGAGCGGGGAGAGCAGTTCTTC
j_call: TRBJ1-1; d_call: NA; clone_size: NA; v_call: TRBV2; cdr3_aa: CASSWGVTEAFF; cdr3_nt: TGTGCCAGCAGTTGGGGCGTCACTGAAGCTTTCTTT
j_call: TRBJ2-3; d_call: NA; clone_size: NA; v_call: TRBV29-1; cdr3_aa: CSVEDRGTSTDTQYF; cdr3_nt: TGCAGCGTTGAAGATAGAGGAACTAGCACAGATACGCAGTATTTT
j_call: TRBJ1-1; d_call: NA; clone_size: NA; v_call: TRBV18; cdr3_aa: CASSETENTEAFF; cdr3_nt: TGTGCCAGCTCAGAAACAGAGAACACTGAAGCTTTCTTT
j_call: TRBJ2-2; d_call: NA; clone_size: NA; v_call: TRBV3-1/TRBV3-2; cdr3_aa: CASSLRGGELFF; cdr3_nt: TGTGCCAGCAGCCTCAGAGGCGGGGAGCTGTTTTTT
j_call: TRBJ1-1; d_call: TRBD1; clone_size: NA; v_call: TRBV6-2/TRBV6-3; cdr3_aa: CASSYGDRGRGAFF; cdr3_nt: TGTGCCAGCAGTTATGGGGACAGGGGGCGCGGAGCTTTCTTT
j_call: TRBJ2-1; d_call: TRBD2; clone_size: NA; v_call: TRBV11-2; cdr3_aa: CASRPLAGPYNEQFF; cdr3_nt: TGTGCCAGCAGGCCACTAGCGGGTCCCTACAATGAGCAGTTCTTC
j_call: TRBJ1-5; d_call: TRBD1; clone_size: once; v_call: TRBV19; cdr3_aa: CASSIGGRGRNQPQHF; cdr3_nt: TGTGCCAGTAGTATAGGGGGCAGGGGGAGAAATCAGCCCCAGCATTTT
j_call: TRBJ2-6; d_call: TRBD2; clone_size: NA; v_call: TRBV4-1; cdr3_aa: CASSPTGGGATGANVLTF; cdr3_nt: TGCGCCAGCAGCCCCACCGGGGGGGGCGCAACTGGGGCCAACGTCCTGACTTTC
j_call: TRBJ2-3; d_call: TRBD1; clone_size: NA; v_call: TRBV6-5; cdr3_aa: CASTQSAGGEDTQYF; cdr3_nt: TGTGCCAGCACACAGAGCGCAGGGGGCGAAGATACGCAGTATTTT
j_call: TRBJ2-1; d_call: NA; clone_size: NA; v_call: TRBV5-1; cdr3_aa: CASSPNSPRLVDEQFF; cdr3_nt: TGCGCCAGCAGCCCGAACAGCCCCCGACTAGTCGATGAGCAGTTCTTC
j_call: TRBJ1-2; d_call: NA; clone_size: NA; v_call: TRBV4-1; cdr3_aa: CASSPGNNYGYTF; cdr3_nt: TGCGCCAGCAGCCCCGGGAATAACTATGGCTACACCTTC
j_call: TRBJ2-7; d_call: NA; clone_size: NA; v_call: TRBV25-1; cdr3_aa: CASRRVGGYEQYF; cdr3_nt: TGTGCCAGCCGCAGGGTGGGGGGCTACGAGCAGTACTTC
j_call: TRBJ2-7; d_call: NA; clone_size: NA; v_call: TRBV6-1; cdr3_aa: CASSEGGASASYEQYF; cdr3_nt: TGTGCCAGCAGTGAAGGAGGGGCTAGCGCATCCTACGAGCAGTACTTC
j_call: TRBJ1-1; d_call: NA; clone_size: NA; v_call: TRBV6-5; cdr3_aa: CASSPMGRLNTEAFF; cdr3_nt: TGTGCCAGCAGCCCCATGGGGAGGCTTAACACTGAAGCTTTCTTT
j_call: TRBJ1-5; d_call: NA; clone_size: once; v_call: TRBV24-1; cdr3_aa: CFSSHQPQHF; cdr3_nt: TGCTTTAGCAGCCATCAGCCCCAGCATTTT
j_call: TRBJ2-1; d_call: TRBD2; clone_size: NA; v_call: TRBV6-1; cdr3_aa: CASSERSGRDEQFF; cdr3_nt: TGTGCCAGCAGTGAAAGGTCTGGGAGGGATGAGCAGTTCTTC
j_call: TRBJ1-2; d_call: TRBD1; clone_size: NA; v_call: TRBV2; cdr3_aa: CAARGDYGYTF; cdr3_nt: TGTGCCGCCAGGGGGGACTATGGCTACACCTTC
j_call: TRBJ2-7; d_call: NA; clone_size: NA; v_call: TRBV11-2; cdr3_aa: CASSLVTEGEQYF; cdr3_nt: TGTGCCAGCAGCTTGGTTACAGAAGGCGAGCAGTACTTC
j_call: TRBJ1-1; d_call: NA; clone_size: NA; v_call: TRBV29-1; cdr3_aa: CSVSPLRDTEAFF; cdr3_nt: TGCAGCGTCTCCCCCCTTCGGGACACTGAAGCTTTCTTT
j_call: TRBJ2-4; d_call: NA; clone_size: NA; v_call: TRBV5-4; cdr3_aa: CASSLAGQLAKNIQYF; cdr3_nt: TGTGCCAGCAGCTTGGCTGGGCAACTAGCCAAAAACATTCAGTACTTC
j_call: TRBJ1-5; d_call: TRBD1; clone_size: NA; v_call: TRBV2; cdr3_aa: CASNSDRVKNQPQHF; cdr3_nt: TGTGCCAGCAATTCGGACAGGGTTAAGAACCAGCCCCAGCATTTT
j_call: TRBJ1-2; d_call: TRBD1; clone_size: few; v_call: TRBV29-1; cdr3_aa: CSVLDRDVYGYTF; cdr3_nt: TGCAGCGTGCTGGACAGGGATGTCTATGGCTACACCTTC
j_call: TRBJ1-2; d_call: NA; clone_size: once; v_call: TRBV2; cdr3_aa: CASTPGGNYGYTF; cdr3_nt: TGTGCCAGTACCCCGGGGGGAAACTATGGCTACACCTTC
j_call: TRBJ2-5; d_call: NA; clone_size: NA; v_call: TRBV5-8; cdr3_aa: CASSKGHGMTQYF; cdr3_nt: TGTGCCAGCAGTAAGGGACACGGCATGACCCAGTACTTC
j_call: TRBJ2-3; d_call: NA; clone_size: NA; v_call: TRBV12-3/TRBV12-4; cdr3_aa: CASSLRDRDTQYF; cdr3_nt: TGTGCCAGCAGTTTGCGGGACAGAGATACGCAGTATTTT